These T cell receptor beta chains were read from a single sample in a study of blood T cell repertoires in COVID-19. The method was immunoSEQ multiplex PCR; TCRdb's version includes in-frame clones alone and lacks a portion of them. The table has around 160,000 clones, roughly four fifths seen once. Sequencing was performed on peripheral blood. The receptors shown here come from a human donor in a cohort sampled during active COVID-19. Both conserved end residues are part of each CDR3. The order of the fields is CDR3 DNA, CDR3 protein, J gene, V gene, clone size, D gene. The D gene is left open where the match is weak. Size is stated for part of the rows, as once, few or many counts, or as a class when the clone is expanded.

TGTGCCAGCATTAAACTGGTCTCCTACGAGCAGTACTTC,CASIKLVSYEQYF,TRBJ2-7,TRBV6-5,.,.
TGTGCCAGCAGCTCTCCTAGCGGGGGGGGCCAAGAGACCCAGTACTTC,CASSSPSGGGQETQYF,TRBJ2-5,TRBV7-8,.,TRBD2
TGTGCCAGAAGCTTGGCCGGAAGGGAGGGTGGCTACACCTTC,CARSLAGREGGYTF,TRBJ1-2,TRBV5-3,many,.
TGTGCCAGCAGCTTAGGGACTAGCGGGATCCACGAGCAGTACTTC,CASSLGTSGIHEQYF,TRBJ2-7,TRBV11-3,few,TRBD2
TGTGCCAGCAGTTACCTACAGATGAACACTGAAGCTTTCTTT,CASSYLQMNTEAFF,TRBJ1-1,TRBV6-2/TRBV6-3,.,.
TGTGCCAGCAGACCCGAGTCGGGACAGGCACGCAATGAGCAGTTCTTC,CASRPESGQARNEQFF,TRBJ2-1,TRBV7-8,.,TRBD1
TGTGCCAGCAGCTCCTCGAGTTTTAGGTCATCGACTAATGAGCAGTTCTTC,CASSSSSFRSSTNEQFF,TRBJ2-1,TRBV27,.,.
TGTGCCAGCAGCTTAGCGGAACAGTATTCGGAGACCCAGTACTTC,CASSLAEQYSETQYF,TRBJ2-5,TRBV7-8,once,.
TGTGCCAGCAGCCCGCCCGGGACTAGCGGCTACAATGAGCAGTTCTTC,CASSPPGTSGYNEQFF,TRBJ2-1,TRBV3-1/TRBV3-2,.,TRBD2
TGTGCCAGCGTACGGACAGGGGAAAGTTACGAGCAGTACTTC,CASVRTGESYEQYF,TRBJ2-7,TRBV28,.,TRBD1
TGTGCCAGCAGCACCCAGACGGGCTCCTACGAGCAGTACTTC,CASSTQTGSYEQYF,TRBJ2-7,TRBV7-2,.,.
TGTGCCAGCAGCTCACAGAACAAACAGGAAAAGGCTGGGGCCAACGTCCTGACTTTC,CASSSQNKQEKAGANVLTF,TRBJ2-6,TRBV7-2,.,.
TGTGCCAGCAGTTTTGGAGGGAATCAGCCCCAGCATTTT,CASSFGGNQPQHF,TRBJ1-5,TRBV12-3/TRBV12-4,few,.
TGTGCCAGCAGAATAGGGACCGACGGGGGCACTGAAGCTTTCTTT,CASRIGTDGGTEAFF,TRBJ1-1,TRBV6-6,.,.
TGCGCCAGCAGCCAAGAATTGGTCAGCACTGAAGCTTTCTTT,CASSQELVSTEAFF,TRBJ1-1,TRBV4-3,.,.
TGTGCCAGTAGGTCAGGCAATCAGCCCCAGCATTTT,CASRSGNQPQHF,TRBJ1-5,TRBV19,once,.
TGTGCCAGCAGCTATGACGCCCTCGCGGACACCATATATTTT,CASSYDALADTIYF,TRBJ1-3,TRBV5-4,once,.
TGTGCCAGTAGTATAGCCTCCGGGACAGGGAACGAGCAGTACTTC,CASSIASGTGNEQYF,TRBJ2-7,TRBV19,.,TRBD1
TGTGCCAGCTCACCCGATACAGGGGGCGATCAGCCCCAGCATTTT,CASSPDTGGDQPQHF,TRBJ1-5,TRBV18,.,TRBD1
TGTGCCAGCAGCCAACTAGCGGGAGGGCAACGAGAGACCCAGTACTTC,CASSQLAGGQRETQYF,TRBJ2-5,TRBV14,.,TRBD2
TGCGCCAGCAGCTCCGAGGCGCGGCGTAGGAACAATGAGCAGTTCTTC,CASSSEARRRNNEQFF,TRBJ2-1,TRBV5-1,once,.